This T cell receptor beta chain was identified in a study of OX40 agonist ivuxolimab in advanced cancers. Study-wide background: Every 2 weeks, ivuxolimab was infused into the patients intravenously at between 0.01 and 10 mg/kg. Checkpoint inhibitors had been given previously to roughly 40% of patients. General study results and limits: Clones of CD4+ and CD8+ blood T cells grew by week 6 at doses of 0.1 to 3.0 mg/kg.

Sequenced by immunoSEQ multiplex PCR; TCRdb stores in-frame clones only, minus some. The data hold 80,000 to 100,000 clones, with around 90% observed a single time. This clone has just one count. Its antigen is unidentified. The material sequenced was CD4+ or CD8+ T cells sorted from blood, taken in a trial of the OX40 agonist ivuxolimab. This clonotype was sampled from an adult with an advanced solid tumor such as melanoma, head and neck, liver or kidney cancer.

CDR3 sequence: CASSATGREQYF. DNA of the CDR3: TGTGCCAGCAGTGCCACAGGGCGGGAGCAGTACTTC. V usage is TRBV28 and J usage is TRBJ2-7; possibly TRBD1 for D (6 bases). Trimming removed 5 bases at V and 7 bases at J, with 12 bases between. This CDR3 has 12 residues. Germline V gives CDR1 MDHEN, CDR2 SYDVKM. Using reference TRBV28 and TRBJ2-7 for the parts outside the CDR3, the full variable domain is DVKVTQSSRYLVKRTGEKVFLECVQDMDHENMFWYRQDPGLGLRLIYFSYDVKMKEKGDIPEGYSVSREKKERFSLILESASTNQTSMYLCASSATGREQYFGPGTRLTVT.